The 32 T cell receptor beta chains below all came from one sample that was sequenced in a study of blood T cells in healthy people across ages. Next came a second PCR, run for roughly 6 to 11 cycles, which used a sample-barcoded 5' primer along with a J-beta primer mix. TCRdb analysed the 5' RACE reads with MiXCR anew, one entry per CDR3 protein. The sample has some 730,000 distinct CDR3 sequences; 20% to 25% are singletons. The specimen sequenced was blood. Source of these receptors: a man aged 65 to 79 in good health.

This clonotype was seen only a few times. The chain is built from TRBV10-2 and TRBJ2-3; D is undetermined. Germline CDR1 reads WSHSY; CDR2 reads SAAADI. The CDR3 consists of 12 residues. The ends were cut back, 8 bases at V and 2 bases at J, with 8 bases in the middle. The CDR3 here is CASLHYTDTQYF. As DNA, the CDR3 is TGCGCCAGCCTACACTACACAGATACGCAGTATTTT.

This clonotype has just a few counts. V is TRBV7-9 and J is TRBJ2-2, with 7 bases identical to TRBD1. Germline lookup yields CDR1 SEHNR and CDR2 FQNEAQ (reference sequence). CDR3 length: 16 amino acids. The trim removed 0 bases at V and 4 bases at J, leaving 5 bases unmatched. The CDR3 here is CASSLALAGGTGELFF. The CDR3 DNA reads TGTGCCAGCAGCTTAGCGCTCGCAGGGGGCACCGGGGAGCTGTTTTTT.

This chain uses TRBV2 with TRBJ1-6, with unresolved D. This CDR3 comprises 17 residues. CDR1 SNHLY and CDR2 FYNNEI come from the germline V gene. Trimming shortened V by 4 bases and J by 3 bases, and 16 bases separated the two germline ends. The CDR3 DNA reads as TGTGCCAGCAGTGCCCACGCCGGGCCCGACTATAATTCACCCCTCCACTTT. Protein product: CASSAHAGPDYNSPLHF.

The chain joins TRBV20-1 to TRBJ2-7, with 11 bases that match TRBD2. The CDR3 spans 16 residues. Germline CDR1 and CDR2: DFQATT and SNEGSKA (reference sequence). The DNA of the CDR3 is TGCACTGCTCCCGGAATGACTAGCGGGACAACCTACGAGCAGTACGTC. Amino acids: CTAPGMTSGTTYEQYV.

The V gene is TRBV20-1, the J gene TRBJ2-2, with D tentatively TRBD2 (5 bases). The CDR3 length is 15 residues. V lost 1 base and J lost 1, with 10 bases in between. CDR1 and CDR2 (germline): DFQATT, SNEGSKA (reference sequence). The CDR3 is CSARAEALNTGELFF. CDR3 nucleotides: TGCAGTGCTAGAGCGGAGGCGTTGAACACCGGGGAGCTGTTTTTT.

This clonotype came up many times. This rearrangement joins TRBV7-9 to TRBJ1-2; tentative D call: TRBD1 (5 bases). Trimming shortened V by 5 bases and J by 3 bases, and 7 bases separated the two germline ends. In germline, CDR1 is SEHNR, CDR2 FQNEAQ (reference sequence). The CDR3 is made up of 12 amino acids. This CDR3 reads CASSRGDYGYTF. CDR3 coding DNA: TGTGCCAGCAGCAGGGGTGACTATGGCTACACCTTC.

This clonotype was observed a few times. In DNA form, the CDR3 reads TGTGCCAGCAGTTCACGGACAGGAGAAGCTTTCTTT. Translated, it gives CASSSRTGEAFF. This sequence joins TRBV12-3 or TRBV12-4 and TRBJ1-1, with 7 bases fitting TRBD1. Trimming at V came to 4 bases and at J to 8 bases, leaving 4 bases not matched to a gene. This CDR3 is 12 amino acids long.

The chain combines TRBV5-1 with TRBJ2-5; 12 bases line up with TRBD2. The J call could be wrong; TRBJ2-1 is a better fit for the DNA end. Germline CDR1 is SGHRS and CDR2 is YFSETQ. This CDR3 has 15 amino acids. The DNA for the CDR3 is TGCGCCAGCTTCAGACTAGCGGGGGCCCTCAATGAGCAGTTCTTC. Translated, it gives CASFRLAGALNEQFF.

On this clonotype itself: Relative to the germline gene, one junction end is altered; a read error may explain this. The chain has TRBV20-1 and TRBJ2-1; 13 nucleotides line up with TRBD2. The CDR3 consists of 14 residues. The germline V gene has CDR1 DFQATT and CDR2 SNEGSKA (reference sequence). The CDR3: CSATTQLAGGNEYF. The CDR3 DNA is TGCAGTGCTACAACACAACTAGCGGGAGGGAACGAGTACTTC.

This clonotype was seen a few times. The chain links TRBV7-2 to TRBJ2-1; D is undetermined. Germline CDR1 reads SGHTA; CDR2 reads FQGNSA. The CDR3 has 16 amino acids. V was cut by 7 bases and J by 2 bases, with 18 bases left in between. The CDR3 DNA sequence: TGTGCCAGCACCCCGTTGTGGCTGGTCACCTACAATGAGCAGTTCTTC. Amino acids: CASTPLWLVTYNEQFF.

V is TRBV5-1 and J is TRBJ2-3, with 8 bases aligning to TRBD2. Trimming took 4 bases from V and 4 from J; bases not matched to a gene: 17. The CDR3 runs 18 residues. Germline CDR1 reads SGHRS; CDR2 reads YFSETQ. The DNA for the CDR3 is TGCGCCAGCAGCCGCGTCCATCAGGAGGGACTAGAAGCAGATACGCAGTATTTT. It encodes CASSRVHQEGLEADTQYF.

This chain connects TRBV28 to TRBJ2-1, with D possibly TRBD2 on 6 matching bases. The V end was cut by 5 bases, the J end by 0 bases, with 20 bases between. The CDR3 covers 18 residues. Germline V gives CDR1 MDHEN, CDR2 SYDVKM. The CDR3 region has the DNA TGTGCCAGCAGTCCACCTGGGGAGGTAGCGAGCTCCTACAATGAGCAGTTCTTC. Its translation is CASSPPGEVASSYNEQFF.

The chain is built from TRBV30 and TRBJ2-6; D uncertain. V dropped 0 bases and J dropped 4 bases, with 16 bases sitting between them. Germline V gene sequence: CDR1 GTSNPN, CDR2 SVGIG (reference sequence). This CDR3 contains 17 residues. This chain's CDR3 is CAWSVLGMQAGANVLTF. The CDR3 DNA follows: TGTGCCTGGAGTGTACTGGGGATGCAGGCCGGGGCCAACGTCCTGACTTTC.

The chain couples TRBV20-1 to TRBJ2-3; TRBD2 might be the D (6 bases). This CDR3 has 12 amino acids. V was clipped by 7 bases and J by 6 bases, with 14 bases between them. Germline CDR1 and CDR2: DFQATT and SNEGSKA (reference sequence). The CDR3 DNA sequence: TGCAGTGTCCAGGGACTCAGGGATACGCAGTATTTT. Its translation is CSVQGLRDTQYF.

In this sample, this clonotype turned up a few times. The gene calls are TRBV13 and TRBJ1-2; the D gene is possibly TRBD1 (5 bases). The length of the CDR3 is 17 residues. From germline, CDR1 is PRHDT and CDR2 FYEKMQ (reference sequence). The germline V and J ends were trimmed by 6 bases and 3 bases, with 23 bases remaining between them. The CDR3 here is CASSFFGAGSVHYGYTF. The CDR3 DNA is TGTGCCAGCAGTTTTTTTGGGGCGGGAAGCGTTCACTATGGCTACACCTTC. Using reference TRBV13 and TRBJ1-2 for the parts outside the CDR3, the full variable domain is AAGVIQSPRHLIKEKRETATLKCYPIPRHDTVYWYQQGPGQDPQFLISFYEKMQSDKGSIPDRFSAQQFSDYHSELNMSSLELGDSALYFCASSFFGAGSVHYGYTFGSGTRLTVV.

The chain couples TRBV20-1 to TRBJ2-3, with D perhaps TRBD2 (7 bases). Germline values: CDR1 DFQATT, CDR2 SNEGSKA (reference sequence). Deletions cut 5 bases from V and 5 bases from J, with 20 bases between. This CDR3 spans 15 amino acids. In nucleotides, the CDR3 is TGCAGTGCTCAGGGAGGGGGGCCCGTGGTAGATACGCAGTATTTT. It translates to CSAQGGGPVVDTQYF.

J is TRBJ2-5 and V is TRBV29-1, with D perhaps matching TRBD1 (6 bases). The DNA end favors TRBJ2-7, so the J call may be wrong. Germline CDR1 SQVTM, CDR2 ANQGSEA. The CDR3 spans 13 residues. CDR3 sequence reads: CSVVLQGNSEQYV. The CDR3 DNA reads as TGCAGCGTTGTCCTACAGGGAAATTCCGAGCAGTACGTC.

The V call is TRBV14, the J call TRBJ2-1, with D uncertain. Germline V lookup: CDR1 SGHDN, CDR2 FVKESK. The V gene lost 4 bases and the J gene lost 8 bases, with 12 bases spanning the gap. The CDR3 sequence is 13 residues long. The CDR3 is CASSLAPLDEQFF. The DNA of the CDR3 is TGTGCCAGCAGCCTGGCTCCCCTCGATGAGCAGTTCTTC. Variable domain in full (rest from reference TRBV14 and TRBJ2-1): EAGVTQFPSHSVIEKGQTVTLRCDPISGHDNLYWYRRVMGKEIKFLLHFVKESKQDESGMPNNRFLAERTGGTYSTLKVQPAELEDSGVYFCASSLAPLDEQFFGPGTRLTVL.

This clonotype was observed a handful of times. CDR3 in amino acids: CASSFRVANEKLFF. CDR3 DNA sequence: TGTGCCAGCAGCTTCAGGGTCGCTAATGAAAAACTGTTTTTT. The chain couples TRBV11-2 to TRBJ1-4; a weak D match, TRBD1 (5 bases). The CDR3 length is 14 residues. V was shortened by 3 bases and J by 3 bases, with 8 bases between the two germline ends. The germline gives CDR1 SGHAT, CDR2 FQNNGV.

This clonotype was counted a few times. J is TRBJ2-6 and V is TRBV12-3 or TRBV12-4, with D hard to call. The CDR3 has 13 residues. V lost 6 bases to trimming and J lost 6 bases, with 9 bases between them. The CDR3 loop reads CASSTLEANVLTF. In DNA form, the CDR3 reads TGTGCCAGCAGCACCCTTGAGGCCAACGTCCTGACTTTC.

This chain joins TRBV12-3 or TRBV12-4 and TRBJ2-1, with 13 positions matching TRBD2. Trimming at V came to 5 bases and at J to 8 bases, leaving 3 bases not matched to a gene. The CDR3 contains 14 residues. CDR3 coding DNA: TGTGCCAGCAGTACTAGCGGGGGGGTGGATGAGCAGTTCTTC. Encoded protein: CASSTSGGVDEQFF.

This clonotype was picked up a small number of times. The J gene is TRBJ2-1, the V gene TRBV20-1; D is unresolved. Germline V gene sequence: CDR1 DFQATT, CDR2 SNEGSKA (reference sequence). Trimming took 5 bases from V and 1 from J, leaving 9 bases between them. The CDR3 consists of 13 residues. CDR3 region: CSAAGESYNEQFF. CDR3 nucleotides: TGCAGTGCTGCTGGGGAATCCTACAATGAGCAGTTCTTC.

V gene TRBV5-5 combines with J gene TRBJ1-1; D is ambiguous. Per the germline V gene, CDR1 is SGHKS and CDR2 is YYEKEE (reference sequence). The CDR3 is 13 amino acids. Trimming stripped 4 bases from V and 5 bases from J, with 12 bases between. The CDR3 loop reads CASSPGIGTEAFF. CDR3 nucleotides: TGTGCCAGCAGCCCCGGGATTGGGACTGAAGCTTTCTTT.

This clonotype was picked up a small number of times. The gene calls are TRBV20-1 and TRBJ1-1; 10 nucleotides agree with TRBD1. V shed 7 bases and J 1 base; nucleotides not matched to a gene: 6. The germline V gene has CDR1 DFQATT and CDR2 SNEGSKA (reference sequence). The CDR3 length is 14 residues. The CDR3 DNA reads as TGCAGTGTCAAGACAGGGGGCCCGAACACTGAAGCTTTCTTT. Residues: CSVKTGGPNTEAFF.

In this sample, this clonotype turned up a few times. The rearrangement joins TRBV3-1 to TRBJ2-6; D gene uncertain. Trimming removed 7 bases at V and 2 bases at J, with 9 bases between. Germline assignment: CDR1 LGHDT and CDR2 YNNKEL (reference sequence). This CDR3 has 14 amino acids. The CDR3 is CASTAWAGANVLTF. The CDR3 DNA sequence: TGTGCCAGCACCGCGTGGGCTGGGGCCAACGTCCTGACTTTC.

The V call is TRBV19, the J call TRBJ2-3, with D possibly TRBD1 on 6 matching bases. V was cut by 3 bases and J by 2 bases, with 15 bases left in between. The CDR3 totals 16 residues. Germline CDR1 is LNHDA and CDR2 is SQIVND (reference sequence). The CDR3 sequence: CASSIRGRLLTDTQYF. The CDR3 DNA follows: TGTGCCAGTAGTATCAGGGGACGGCTCCTCACAGATACGCAGTATTTT.

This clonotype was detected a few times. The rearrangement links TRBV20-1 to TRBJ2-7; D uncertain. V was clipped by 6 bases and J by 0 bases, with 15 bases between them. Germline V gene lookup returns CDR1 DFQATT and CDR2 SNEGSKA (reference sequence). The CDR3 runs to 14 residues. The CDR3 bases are TGCAGTGCCACGAGTCGAGTCAACTCCTACGAGCAGTACGTC. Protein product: CSATSRVNSYEQYV.

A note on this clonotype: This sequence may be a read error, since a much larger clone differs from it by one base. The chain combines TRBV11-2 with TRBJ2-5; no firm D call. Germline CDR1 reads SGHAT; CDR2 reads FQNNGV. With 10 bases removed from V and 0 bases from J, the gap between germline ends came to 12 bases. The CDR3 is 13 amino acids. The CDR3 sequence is CANSTPYQETQYF. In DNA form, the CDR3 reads TGTGCCAACAGTACACCGTACCAAGAGACCCAGTACTTC. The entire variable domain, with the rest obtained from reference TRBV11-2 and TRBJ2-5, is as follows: EAGVAQSPRYKIIEKRQSVAFWCNPISGHATLYWYQQILGQGPKLLIQFQNNGVVDDSQLPKDRFSAERLKGVDSTLKIQPAKLEDSAVYLCANSTPYQETQYFGPGTRLLVL.

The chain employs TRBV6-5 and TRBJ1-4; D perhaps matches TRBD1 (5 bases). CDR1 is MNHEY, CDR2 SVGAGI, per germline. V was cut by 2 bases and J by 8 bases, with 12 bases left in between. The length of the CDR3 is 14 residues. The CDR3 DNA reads TGTGCCAGCAGTTACCTGGGGGAAGCAGAAAAACTGTTTTTT. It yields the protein CASSYLGEAEKLFF.

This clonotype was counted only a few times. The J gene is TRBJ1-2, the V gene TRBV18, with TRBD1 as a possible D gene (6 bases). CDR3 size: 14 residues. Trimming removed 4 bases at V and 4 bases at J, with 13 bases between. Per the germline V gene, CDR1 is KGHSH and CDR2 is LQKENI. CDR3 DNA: TGTGCCAGCTCACTTTCTGGGGGCCTCTATGGCTACACCTTC. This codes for CASSLSGGLYGYTF. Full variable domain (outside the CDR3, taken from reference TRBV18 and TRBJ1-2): NAGVMQNPRHLVRRRGQEARLRCSPMKGHSHVYWYRQLPEEGLKFMVYLQKENIIDESGMPKERFSAEFPKEGPSILRIQQVVRGDSAAYFCASSLSGGLYGYTFGSGTRLTVV.

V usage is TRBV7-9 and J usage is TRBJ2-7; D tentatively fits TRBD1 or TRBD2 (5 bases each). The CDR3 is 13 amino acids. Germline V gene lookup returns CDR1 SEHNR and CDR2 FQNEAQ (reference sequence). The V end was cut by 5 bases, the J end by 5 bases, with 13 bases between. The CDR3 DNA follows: TGTGCCAGCAGCGCCCGGTGGGGGAACGAGCAGTACTTC. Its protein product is CASSARWGNEQYF.

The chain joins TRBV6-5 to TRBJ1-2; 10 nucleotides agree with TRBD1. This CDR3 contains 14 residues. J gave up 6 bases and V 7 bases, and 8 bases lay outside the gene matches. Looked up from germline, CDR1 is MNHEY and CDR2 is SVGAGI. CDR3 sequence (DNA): TGTGCCAGCACTAGAGGGACAGGGGAAAATGGCTACACCTTC. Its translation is CASTRGTGENGYTF.